The clone carrying this T cell receptor beta chain has only a few counts. The data were taken from a study of T cells of healthy individuals. After removal of 4 bases from V and 5 bases from J, the junction contained 7 bases not matched to a gene. Germline V gene sequence: CDR1 SGHRS, CDR2 YFSETQ. The CDR3 totals 14 residues. TCRdb itself ran the 5' RACE reads through MiXCR, one entry per CDR3 protein. Of 85,000 to 100,000 distinct CDR3 sequences listed, approximately 18% were seen once; the top ten hold 6.2%. The TCR was taken from a human donor in good health. The V call is TRBV5-1, the J call TRBJ2-5; 8 bases are a match to TRBD1. The DNA for the CDR3 is TGCGCCAGCAGCCGACAGGGGAATTGGGAGACCCAGTACTTC. Its translation is CASSRQGNWETQYF.